The sequence of this TCR beta chain was determined in a study of OX40 agonist ivuxolimab in advanced cancers. Study background: An agonistic anti-OX40 (CD134) antibody, ivuxolimab, was used to treat the patients. Melanoma, hepatocellular carcinoma, head and neck or renal cell cancer occurred in dose-escalation patients.

Turning to this clone: The antigen is undetermined.

The CDR3 covers 14 residues. V lost 5 bases, J lost 9 bases, and 17 bases lay in between. The V gene's germline CDR1 is SNHLY and CDR2 FYNNEI. Study findings and constraints: The mean number of expanded clones was higher in CD8+ T cells than in CD4+.

Profiled with immunoSEQ multiplex PCR; TCRdb holds only in-frame clones, not every one. The table lists tens of thousands of clones, around 74% of them singletons. The source was CD4+ or CD8+ T cells sorted from blood, collected in a trial of the OX40 agonist ivuxolimab. This receptor was identified in an adult with an advanced solid tumor such as melanoma, head and neck, liver or kidney cancer. This chain links TRBV2 with TRBJ2-1; D gene uncertain. The CDR3 coding sequence is TGTGCCAGCAGTTCGCTCGGGCCTGCAAGTGAGCAGTTCTTC. This sequence encodes CASSSLGPASEQFF.